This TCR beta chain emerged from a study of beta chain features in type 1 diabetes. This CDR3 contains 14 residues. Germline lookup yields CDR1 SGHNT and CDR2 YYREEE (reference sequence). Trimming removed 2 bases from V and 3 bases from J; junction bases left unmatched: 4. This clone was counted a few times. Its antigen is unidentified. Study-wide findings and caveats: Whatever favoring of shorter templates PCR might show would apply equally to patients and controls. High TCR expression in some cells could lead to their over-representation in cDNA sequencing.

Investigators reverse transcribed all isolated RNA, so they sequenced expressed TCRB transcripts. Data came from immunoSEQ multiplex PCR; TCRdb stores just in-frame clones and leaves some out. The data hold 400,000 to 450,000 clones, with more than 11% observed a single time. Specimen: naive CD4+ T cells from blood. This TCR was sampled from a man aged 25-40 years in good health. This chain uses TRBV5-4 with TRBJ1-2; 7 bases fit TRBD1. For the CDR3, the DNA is TGTGCCAGCAGCTTCCACACAGGGGACTATGGCTACACCTTC. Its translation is CASSFHTGDYGYTF.